This T cell receptor beta chain was obtained from a study of PD-1 blockade in classical Hodgkin lymphoma. The wider study: With a 2-week interval, patients received intravenous nivolumab at 3 mg/kg.

The repertoire was sequenced with immunoSEQ multiplex PCR; TCRdb's copy has only in-frame clones and lacks some. The sample has about 26,000 clones; approximately 64% are singletons. All patients experienced relapse after autologous stem cell transplantation, and brentuximab vedotin exposure was variable. From germline, CDR1 is SQVTM and CDR2 ANQGSEA. The CDR3 is 15 residues long. V was pared by 6 bases and J by 4 bases, with 20 bases between. Concerning this clone itself: The antigen is not known.

General study points: TCR diversity at baseline was reported to be reduced in newly diagnosed patients relative to healthy donors. CD4+ but not CD8+ TCR diversity rose significantly by C4D1.

The V and J genes are TRBV29-1 and TRBJ2-3; possible D gene TRBD1, 5 bases. Material: peripheral blood mononuclear cells (PBMCs), obtained before the second cycle of nivolumab. The receptor was isolated from a human donor with classical Hodgkin lymphoma. CDR3 in amino acids: CSVRGQPLDADTQYF. CDR3 nucleotides: TGCAGCGTGAGAGGACAACCACTCGACGCAGATACGCAGTATTTT.